The rows below give T cell receptor beta chains drawn from one sample of a study of T cell responses to AZD1222 COVID-19 vaccine. Clones were sequenced by immunoSEQ multiplex PCR, and TCRdb holds only the in-frame ones, with some missing. Among some 140,000 clones, 90% were seen once, and the ten largest hold under 20%. This specimen consisted of peripheral blood, obtained on day 0 of AZD1222 vaccination. These receptors came from an adult in good health. Each CDR3 is given with its conserved first and last residue. A D gene is named only where the DNA matches it firmly. Expanded clones get a size class; other rows say once, few or many, or leave the size out.

.	TRBJ2-6	.	TRBV9	TGTGCCAGCAGCGACGACAGGAGGCGGAACTCTGGGGCCAACGTCCTGACTTTC	CASSDDRRRNSGANVLTF
TRBD1	TRBJ1-2	once	TRBV7-9	TGTGCCAGCAGCTGGGGACAGTTCTACACCTTC	CASSWGQFYTF
.	TRBJ1-1	.	TRBV6-5	TGTGCCAGCTCATCCCCGGGGGCTGGCACTGAAGCTTTCTTT	CASSSPGAGTEAFF
TRBD1	TRBJ1-2	.	TRBV28	TGTGCCAGCAGTCCCCGGGACAGAGACTCCTATGGCTACACCTTC	CASSPRDRDSYGYTF
.	TRBJ2-1	.	TRBV24-1	TGTGCCACCAGTGACCCCGGGAATGAGCAGTTCTTC	CATSDPGNEQFF
TRBD1	TRBJ1-4	.	TRBV11-3	TGTGCCAGCAGCTCGGGACAGAATAATGAAAAACTGTTTTTT	CASSSGQNNEKLFF
.	TRBJ1-1	.	TRBV6-5	TGTGCCAGCAGTCAAACTTTGGGCCAGAACACTGAAGCTTTCTTT	CASSQTLGQNTEAFF
.	TRBJ1-2	.	TRBV2	TGTGCCAGCAGCTACAGGGAGATTCGGTATGGCTACACCTTC	CASSYREIRYGYTF
.	TRBJ2-3	.	TRBV5-1	TGCGCCAGCAGCCTTACGACTAGCACAGATACGCAGTATTTT	CASSLTTSTDTQYF
.	TRBJ1-3	.	TRBV2	TGTGCCAGCAGTCAGGGAAACACCATATATTTT	CASSQGNTIYF
.	TRBJ2-1	once	TRBV14	TGTGCCAGCAGCCAAGCAAAGGGCAATGAGCAGTTCTTC	CASSQAKGNEQFF
TRBD2	TRBJ2-5	.	TRBV10-1	TGCGCCAGCATTCCGCTACTAGCGGGAGGGCGAGAGACCCAGTACTTC	CASIPLLAGGRETQYF
.	TRBJ1-5	.	TRBV18	TGTGCCAGCTCCCCCGACAATGATCAGCCCCAGCATTTT	CASSPDNDQPQHF
.	TRBJ1-1	.	TRBV5-1	TGCGCCAGCAATCTCCCGGGGGGGACTGAAGCTTTCTTT	CASNLPGGTEAFF
.	TRBJ2-3	.	TRBV11-2	TGTGCCAGCACCCAAAGCCAGGGGTCAGATACGCAGTATTTT	CASTQSQGSDTQYF
.	TRBJ1-3	.	TRBV9	TGTGCCAGCAGCGTCCAATCTGGAAACACCATATATTTT	CASSVQSGNTIYF
.	TRBJ1-3	.	TRBV19	TGTGCCAGTGCCCCCCGGGGCTCTGGAAACACCATATATTTT	CASAPRGSGNTIYF
.	TRBJ2-5	.	TRBV5-4	TGTGCCAGCAGCCAAACAGGAGGGTACGAGACCCAGTACTTC	CASSQTGGYETQYF
TRBD1	TRBJ1-2	.	TRBV5-4	TGTGCCAGCAGCTTGGGGACAGGGACCGACTATGGCTACACCTTC	CASSLGTGTDYGYTF
.	TRBJ2-1	few	TRBV11-3	TGTGCCAGCAGCTTAGATCATGGCAGACTCCCCCACAATGAGCAGTTCTTC	CASSLDHGRLPHNEQFF
TRBD2	TRBJ2-3	.	TRBV27	TGTGCCAGCAGCCCACTAGCGGGGGGCACAGATACGCAGTATTTT	CASSPLAGGTDTQYF
.	TRBJ1-1	.	TRBV5-1	TGCGCCAGCAGTGGCTTAATGAACACTGAAGCTTTCTTT	CASSGLMNTEAFF
TRBD2	TRBJ2-7	.	TRBV3-1/TRBV3-2	TGTGCCAGCAGCCAAGATGGGGCGGGAGGGCCGAGGGACGAGCAGTACTTC	CASSQDGAGGPRDEQYF
.	TRBJ2-7	.	TRBV18	TGTGCCAGCTCACCACCTACCTCCTACGAGCAGTACTTC	CASSPPTSYEQYF
.	TRBJ1-3	.	TRBV7-6	TGTGCCAGCAGCCCCGCAGGGACCCAGGCCTTCTCTGGAAACACCATATATTTT	CASSPAGTQAFSGNTIYF
.	TRBJ2-7	.	TRBV24-1	TGTGCCACCAGTGAGGTAGGGTCCTACGAGCAGTACTTC	CATSEVGSYEQYF
.	TRBJ1-3	.	TRBV28	TGTGCCAGCAGTTTACAAATCGGCAGCTCTGGAAACACCATATATTTT	CASSLQIGSSGNTIYF
TRBD1	TRBJ2-5	few	TRBV7-9	TGTGCCAGCAGCCCCACGACAGGGATACAAGAGACCCAGTACTTC	CASSPTTGIQETQYF
TRBD2	TRBJ2-7	.	TRBV7-8	TGTGCCAGCAGCGAGGGACTAGCGGTTAACTACGAGCAGTACTTC	CASSEGLAVNYEQYF
.	TRBJ1-1	.	TRBV6-6	TGTGCCAGCACCTTGGGAGGGAACACTGAAGCTTTCTTT	CASTLGGNTEAFF
.	TRBJ1-6	.	TRBV23-1	TGCGCCAGCAGTCAGTCTCGGACAGACGACTATAATTCACCCCTCCACTTT	CASSQSRTDDYNSPLHF
.	TRBJ1-1	.	TRBV30	TGTGCCTGGAGTGTCTCATTGGGTGACACTGAAGCTTTCTTT	CAWSVSLGDTEAFF
.	TRBJ2-2	.	TRBV6-5	TGTGCCAGCAGTTACCGGGACCTCAACACCGGGGAGCTGTTTTTT	CASSYRDLNTGELFF
.	TRBJ2-3	once	TRBV5-6	TGTGCCAGCACCCTGGGGGGTGGGGATACGCAGTATTTT	CASTLGGGDTQYF
TRBD1	TRBJ1-2	.	TRBV27	TGTGCCAGCAGTCCTTCCTCCCCCTCAGGGGGCCGGGGCTATGGCTACACCTTC	CASSPSSPSGGRGYGYTF
.	TRBJ1-5	once	TRBV18	TGTGCCAGCTCACCCCAGGGACTCCCCAGCAATCAGCCCCAGCATTTT	CASSPQGLPSNQPQHF
.	TRBJ2-7	.	TRBV7-2	TGTGCCAGCAGCTTTGGGGCCACAGGCGAGCAGTACTTC	CASSFGATGEQYF
TRBD1	TRBJ1-1	.	TRBV7-9	TGTGCCAGCACCTTCACAGGGGGCACTGAAGCTTTCTTT	CASTFTGGTEAFF
TRBD1	TRBJ1-5	.	TRBV28	TGTGCCAGCAGCGTTAGACAGGGGACGGGCAATCAGCCCCAGCATTTT	CASSVRQGTGNQPQHF
.	TRBJ1-2	.	TRBV4-1	TGCGCCAGCAGCCTACCGGGGGCGACGTATGGCTACACCTTC	CASSLPGATYGYTF
.	TRBJ1-6	.	TRBV27	TGTGCCAGCAGTTTATCAGGAATAGGAACGGATTCACCCCTCCACTTT	CASSLSGIGTDSPLHF
.	TRBJ1-3	.	TRBV6-5	TGTGCCAGCCGTTTACAGCCGCCCTTCTCTGGAAACACCATATATTTT	CASRLQPPFSGNTIYF
TRBD1	TRBJ1-5	.	TRBV9	TGTGCCAGCAGCGTAGGCCGGCAGGGGGGTCAGCCCCAGCATTTT	CASSVGRQGGQPQHF
TRBD2	TRBJ2-7	.	TRBV7-8	TGTGCCAGCAGCTTCTTCACAGCGGGAACTGCAGGCGAGCAGTACTTC	CASSFFTAGTAGEQYF
.	TRBJ2-1	.	TRBV7-8	TGTGCCAGCAGCTCGCGGGCTCTTTACAATGAGCAGTTCTTC	CASSSRALYNEQFF